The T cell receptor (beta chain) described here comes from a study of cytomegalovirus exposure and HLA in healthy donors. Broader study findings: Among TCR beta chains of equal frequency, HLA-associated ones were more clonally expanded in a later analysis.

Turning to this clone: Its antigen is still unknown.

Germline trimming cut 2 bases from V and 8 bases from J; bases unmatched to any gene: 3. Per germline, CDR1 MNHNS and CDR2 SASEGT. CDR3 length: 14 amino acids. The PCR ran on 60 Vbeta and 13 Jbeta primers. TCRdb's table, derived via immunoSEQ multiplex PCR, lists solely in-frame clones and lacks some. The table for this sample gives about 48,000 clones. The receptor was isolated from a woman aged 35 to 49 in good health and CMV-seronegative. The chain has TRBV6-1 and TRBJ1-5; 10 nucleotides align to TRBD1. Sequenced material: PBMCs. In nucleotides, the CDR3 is TGTGCCAGCAGTGAACGGACAGGGGGAGAGCCCCAGCATTTT. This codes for CASSERTGGEPQHF.